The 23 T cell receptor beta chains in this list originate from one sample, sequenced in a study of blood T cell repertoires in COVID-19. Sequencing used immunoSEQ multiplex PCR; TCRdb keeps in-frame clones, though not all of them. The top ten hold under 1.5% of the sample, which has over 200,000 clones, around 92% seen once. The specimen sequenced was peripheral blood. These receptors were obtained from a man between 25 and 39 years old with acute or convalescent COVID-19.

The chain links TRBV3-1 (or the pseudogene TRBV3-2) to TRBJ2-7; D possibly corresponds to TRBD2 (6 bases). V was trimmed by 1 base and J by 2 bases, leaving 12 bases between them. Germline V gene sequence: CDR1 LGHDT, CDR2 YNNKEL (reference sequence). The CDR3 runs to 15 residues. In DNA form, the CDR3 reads TGTGCCAGCAGCCAAGGGCCTAGCGAAACCTACGAGCAGTACTTC. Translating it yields CASSQGPSETYEQYF.

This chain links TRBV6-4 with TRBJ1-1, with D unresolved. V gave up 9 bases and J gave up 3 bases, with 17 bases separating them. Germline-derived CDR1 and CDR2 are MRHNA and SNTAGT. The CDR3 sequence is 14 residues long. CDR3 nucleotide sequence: TGTGCCAGACTACCTCAAGACGGCTACACTGAAGCTTTCTTT. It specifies CARLPQDGYTEAFF.

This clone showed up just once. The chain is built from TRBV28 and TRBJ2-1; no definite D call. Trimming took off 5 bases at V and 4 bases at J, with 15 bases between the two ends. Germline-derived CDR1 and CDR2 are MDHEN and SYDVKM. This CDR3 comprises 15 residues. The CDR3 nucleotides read TGTGCCAGCAGTGGAACTAAAAAAGCGTACAATGAGCAGTTCTTC. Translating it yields CASSGTKKAYNEQFF.

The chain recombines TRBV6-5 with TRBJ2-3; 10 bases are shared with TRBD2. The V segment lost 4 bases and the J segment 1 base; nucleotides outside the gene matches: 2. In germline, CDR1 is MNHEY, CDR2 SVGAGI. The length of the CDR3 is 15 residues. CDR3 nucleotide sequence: TGTGCCAGCAGTTTCACTAGCGGGGGCACAGATACGCAGTATTTT. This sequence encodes CASSFTSGGTDTQYF.

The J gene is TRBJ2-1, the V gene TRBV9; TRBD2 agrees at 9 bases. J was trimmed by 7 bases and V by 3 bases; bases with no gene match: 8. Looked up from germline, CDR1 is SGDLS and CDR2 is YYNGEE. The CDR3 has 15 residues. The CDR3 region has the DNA TGTGCCAGCAGCGCGCGGGAGGGGGGGAAGAATGAGCAGTTCTTC. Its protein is CASSAREGGKNEQFF. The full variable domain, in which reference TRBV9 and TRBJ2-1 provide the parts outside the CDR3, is DSGVTQTPKHLITATGQRVTLRCSPRSGDLSVYWYQQSLDQGLQFLIQYYNGEERAKGNILERFSAQQFPDLHSELNLSSLELGDSALYFCASSAREGGKNEQFFGPGTRLTVL.

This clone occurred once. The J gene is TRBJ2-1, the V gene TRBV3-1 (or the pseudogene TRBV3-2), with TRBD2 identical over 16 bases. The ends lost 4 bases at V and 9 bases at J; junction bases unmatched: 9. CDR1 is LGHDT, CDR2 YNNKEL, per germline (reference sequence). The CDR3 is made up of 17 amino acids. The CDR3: CASSRTGTSGRAPEQFF. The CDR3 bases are TGTGCCAGCAGCCGAACCGGGACTAGCGGGAGGGCCCCTGAGCAGTTCTTC.

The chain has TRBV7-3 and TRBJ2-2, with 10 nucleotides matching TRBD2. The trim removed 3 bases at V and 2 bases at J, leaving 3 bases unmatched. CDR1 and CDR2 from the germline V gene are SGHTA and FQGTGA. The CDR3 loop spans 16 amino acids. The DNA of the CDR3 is TGTGCCAGCAGCTTTGGACTAGCGGTAAACACCGGGGAGCTGTTTTTT. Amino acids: CASSFGLAVNTGELFF.

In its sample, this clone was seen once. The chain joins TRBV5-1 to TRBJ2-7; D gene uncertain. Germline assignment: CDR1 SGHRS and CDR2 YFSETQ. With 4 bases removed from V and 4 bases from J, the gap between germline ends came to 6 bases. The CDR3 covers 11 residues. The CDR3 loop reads CASSQQYEQYF. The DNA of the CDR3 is TGCGCCAGCAGCCAACAATACGAGCAGTACTTC. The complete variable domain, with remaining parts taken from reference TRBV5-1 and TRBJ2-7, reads KAGVTQTPRYLIKTRGQQVTLSCSPISGHRSVSWYQQTPGQGLQFLFEYFSETQRNKGNFPGRFSGRQFSNSRSEMNVSTLELGDSALYLCASSQQYEQYFGPGTRLTVT.

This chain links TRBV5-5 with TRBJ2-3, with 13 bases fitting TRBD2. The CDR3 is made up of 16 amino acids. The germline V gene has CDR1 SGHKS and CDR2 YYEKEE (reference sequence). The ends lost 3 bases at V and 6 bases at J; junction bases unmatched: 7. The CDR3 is CASSSGLAGPGDTQYF. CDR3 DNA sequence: TGTGCCAGCAGCTCGGGACTAGCGGGGCCGGGGGATACGCAGTATTTT.

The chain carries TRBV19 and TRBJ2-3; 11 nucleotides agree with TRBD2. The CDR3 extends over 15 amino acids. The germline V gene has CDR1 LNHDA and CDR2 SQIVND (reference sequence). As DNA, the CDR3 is TGTGCATCGGCCCAAACTAGCGGGGGAACAGATACGCAGTATTTT. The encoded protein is CASAQTSGGTDTQYF.

The CDR3 sequence is CASTAGGGSLSNQPQHF. The DNA of the CDR3 is TGTGCCAGCACCGCTGGAGGGGGCAGCCTGAGCAATCAGCCCCAGCATTTT. The chain employs TRBV19 and TRBJ1-5, with TRBD1 matching over 7 bases. The V and J ends lost 9 bases and 1 base, in that order; junction bases with no gene match: 15. In germline, CDR1 is LNHDA, CDR2 SQIVND (reference sequence). The CDR3 consists of 17 residues.

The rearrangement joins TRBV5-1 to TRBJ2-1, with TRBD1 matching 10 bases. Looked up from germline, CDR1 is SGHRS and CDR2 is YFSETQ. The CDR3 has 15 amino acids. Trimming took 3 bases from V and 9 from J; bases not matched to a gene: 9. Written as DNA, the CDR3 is TGCGCCAGCAGCTCCCGGGACAGGGGTAAGCGTGAGCAGTTCTTC. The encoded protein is CASSSRDRGKREQFF.

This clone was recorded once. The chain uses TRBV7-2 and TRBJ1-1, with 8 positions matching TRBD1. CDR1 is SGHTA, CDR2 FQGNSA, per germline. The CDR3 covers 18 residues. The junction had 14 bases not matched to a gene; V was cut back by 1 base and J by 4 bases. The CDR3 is CASSLVWAGGAVATEAFF. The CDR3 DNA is TGTGCCAGCAGCTTAGTTTGGGCAGGGGGCGCGGTGGCCACTGAAGCTTTCTTT. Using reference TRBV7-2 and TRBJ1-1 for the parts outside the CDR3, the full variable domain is GAGVSQSPSNKVTEKGKDVELRCDPISGHTALYWYRQSLGQGLEFLIYFQGNSAPDKSGLPSDRFSAERTGGSVSTLTIQRTQQEDSAVYLCASSLVWAGGAVATEAFFGQGTRLTVV.

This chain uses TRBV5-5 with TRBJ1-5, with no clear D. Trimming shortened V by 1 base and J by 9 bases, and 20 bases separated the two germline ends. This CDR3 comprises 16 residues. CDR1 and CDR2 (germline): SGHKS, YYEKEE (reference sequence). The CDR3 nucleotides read TGTGCCAGCAGCTTGAGTCCCACGGAGGGCAGATGGCCCCAGCATTTT. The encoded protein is CASSLSPTEGRWPQHF.

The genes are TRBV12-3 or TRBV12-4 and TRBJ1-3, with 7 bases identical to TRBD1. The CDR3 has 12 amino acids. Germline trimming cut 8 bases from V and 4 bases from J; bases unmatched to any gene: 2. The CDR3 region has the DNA TGTGCCAGCGGGGGACAGGGAAACACCATATATTTT. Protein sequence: CASGGQGNTIYF.

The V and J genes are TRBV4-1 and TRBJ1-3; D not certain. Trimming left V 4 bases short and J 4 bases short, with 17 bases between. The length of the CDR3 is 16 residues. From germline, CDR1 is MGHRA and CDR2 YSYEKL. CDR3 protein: CASSRSRAAGGNTIYF. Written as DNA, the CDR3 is TGCGCCAGCAGCCGCTCCCGCGCCGCAGGAGGAAACACCATATATTTT.

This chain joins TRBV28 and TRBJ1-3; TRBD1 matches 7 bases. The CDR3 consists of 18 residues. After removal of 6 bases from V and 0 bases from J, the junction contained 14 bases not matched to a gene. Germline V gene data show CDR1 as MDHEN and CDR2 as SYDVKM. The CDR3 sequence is CASSRDSPTASSGNTIYF. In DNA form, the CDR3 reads TGTGCCAGCAGCCGGGACAGCCCTACCGCTAGCTCTGGAAACACCATATATTTT.

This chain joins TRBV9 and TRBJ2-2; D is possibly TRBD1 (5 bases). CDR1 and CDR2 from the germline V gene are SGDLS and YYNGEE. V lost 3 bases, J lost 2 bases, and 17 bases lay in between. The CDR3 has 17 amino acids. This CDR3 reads CASSGQGLLRNTGELFF. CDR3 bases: TGTGCCAGCAGCGGGCAGGGCCTTTTGCGAAACACCGGGGAGCTGTTTTTT.

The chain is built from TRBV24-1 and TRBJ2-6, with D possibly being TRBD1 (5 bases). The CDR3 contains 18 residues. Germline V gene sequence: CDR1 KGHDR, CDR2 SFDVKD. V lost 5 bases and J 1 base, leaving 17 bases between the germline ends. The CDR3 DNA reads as TGTGCCACCAGTGGTATCAAGGGGCTGGGGTCTGGGGCCAACGTCCTGACTTTC. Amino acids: CATSGIKGLGSGANVLTF.

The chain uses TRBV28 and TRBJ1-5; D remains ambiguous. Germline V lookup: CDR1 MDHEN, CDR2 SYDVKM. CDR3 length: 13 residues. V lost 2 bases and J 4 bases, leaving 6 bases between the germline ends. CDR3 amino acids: CASSLVLNQPQHF. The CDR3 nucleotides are TGTGCCAGCAGTTTAGTCCTAAATCAGCCCCAGCATTTT.

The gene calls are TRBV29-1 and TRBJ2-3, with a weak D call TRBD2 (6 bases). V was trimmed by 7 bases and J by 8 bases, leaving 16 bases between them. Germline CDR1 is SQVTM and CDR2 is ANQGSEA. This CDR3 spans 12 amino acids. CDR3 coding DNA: TGCAGCGCGGTTGCCGGAGGGGCTACGCAGTATTTT. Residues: CSAVAGGATQYF.

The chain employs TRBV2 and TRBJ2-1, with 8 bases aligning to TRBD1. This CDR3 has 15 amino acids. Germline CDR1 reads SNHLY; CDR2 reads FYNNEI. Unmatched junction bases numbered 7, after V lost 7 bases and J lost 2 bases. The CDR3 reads CASKIGQGTYNEQFF. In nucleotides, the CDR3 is TGTGCCAGCAAAATCGGACAGGGTACCTACAATGAGCAGTTCTTC.

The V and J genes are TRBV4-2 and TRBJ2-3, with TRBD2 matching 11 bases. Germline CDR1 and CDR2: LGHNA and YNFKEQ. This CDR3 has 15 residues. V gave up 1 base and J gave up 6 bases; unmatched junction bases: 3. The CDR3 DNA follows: TGTGCCAGCAGCCAAGTTAGCGGGGGGGCGGATACGCAGTATTTT. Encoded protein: CASSQVSGGADTQYF.